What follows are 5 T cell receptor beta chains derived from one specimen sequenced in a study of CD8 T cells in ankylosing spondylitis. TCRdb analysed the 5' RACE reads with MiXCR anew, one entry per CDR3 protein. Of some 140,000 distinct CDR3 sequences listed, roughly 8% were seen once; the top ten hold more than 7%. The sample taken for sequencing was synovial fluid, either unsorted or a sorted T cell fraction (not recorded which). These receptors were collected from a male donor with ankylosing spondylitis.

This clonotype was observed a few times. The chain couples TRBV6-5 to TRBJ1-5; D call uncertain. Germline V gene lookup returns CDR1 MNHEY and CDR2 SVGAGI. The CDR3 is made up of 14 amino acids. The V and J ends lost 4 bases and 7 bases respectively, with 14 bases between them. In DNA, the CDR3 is TGTGCCAGCAGTTCGCTCAATCAGTGGCAGCCCCAGCATTTT. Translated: CASSSLNQWQPQHF.

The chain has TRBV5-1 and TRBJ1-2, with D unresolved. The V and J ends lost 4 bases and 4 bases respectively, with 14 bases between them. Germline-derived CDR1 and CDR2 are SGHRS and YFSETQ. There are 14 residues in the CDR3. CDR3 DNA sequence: TGCGCCAGCAGCCTTACATACTTTATCTATGGCTACACCTTC. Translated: CASSLTYFIYGYTF.

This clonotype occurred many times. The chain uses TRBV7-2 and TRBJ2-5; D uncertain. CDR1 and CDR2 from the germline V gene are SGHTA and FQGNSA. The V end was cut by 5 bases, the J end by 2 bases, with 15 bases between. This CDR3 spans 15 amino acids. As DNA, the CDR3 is TGTGCCAGCAGCGACCCTGCGGCGCTTCAAGAGACCCAGTACTTC. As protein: CASSDPAALQETQYF. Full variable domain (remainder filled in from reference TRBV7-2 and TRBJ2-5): GAGVSQSPSNKVTEKGKDVELRCDPISGHTALYWYRQSLGQGLEFLIYFQGNSAPDKSGLPSDRFSAERTGGSVSTLTIQRTQQEDSAVYLCASSDPAALQETQYFGPGTRLLVL.

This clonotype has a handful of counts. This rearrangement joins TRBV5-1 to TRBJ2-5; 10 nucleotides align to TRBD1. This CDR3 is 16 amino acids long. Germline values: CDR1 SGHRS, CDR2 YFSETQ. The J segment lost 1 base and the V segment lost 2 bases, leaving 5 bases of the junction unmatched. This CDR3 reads CASSLIGTGVQETQYF. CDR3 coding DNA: TGCGCCAGCAGCTTAATTGGGACAGGGGTCCAAGAGACCCAGTACTTC.

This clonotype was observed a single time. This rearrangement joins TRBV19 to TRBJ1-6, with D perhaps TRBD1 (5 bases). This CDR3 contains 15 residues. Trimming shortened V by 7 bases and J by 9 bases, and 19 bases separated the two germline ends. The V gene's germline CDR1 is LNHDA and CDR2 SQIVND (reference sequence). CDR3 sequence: CASTQGRALGSPLHF. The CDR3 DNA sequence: TGTGCCAGTACTCAGGGAAGGGCTCTGGGTTCACCCCTCCACTTT. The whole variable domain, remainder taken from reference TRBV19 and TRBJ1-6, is DGGITQSPKYLFRKEGQNVTLSCEQNLNHDAMYWYRQDPGQGLRLIYYSQIVNDFQKGDIAEGYSVSREKKESFPLTVTSAQKNPTAFYLCASTQGRALGSPLHFGNGTRLTVT.